The clone carrying this T cell receptor (beta chain) occurred once. Here immunoSEQ multiplex PCR was the method, and the copy in TCRdb shows in-frame clones only, minus some. The sample contains about 310,000 clones, just under 90% of which appear only once. Self-reported history from a screening survey and questionnaire set each donor's cohort. This CDR3 is built from 15 residues. The J segment lost 2 bases and the V segment lost 10 bases, leaving 9 bases of the junction unmatched. The germline V gene has CDR1 MNHEY and CDR2 SVGAGI. This record comes from a study of blood T cell repertoires in COVID-19. For the study at large: Whether acute or convalescent, the COVID-19 samples came from the United States, Italy and Spain. PBMCs, B-cell-depleted T cells, or T cells provided the cDNA or gDNA that made up the material.

The chain recombines TRBV6-5 with TRBJ1-1, with 11 positions matching TRBD1. The sequence derives from a woman aged 30 to 39 who had recovered from COVID-19. Sequenced sample: PBMCs or T cells enriched from blood (not recorded which). CDR3 sequence: CAISPDRGPNTEAFF. CDR3 coding DNA: TGTGCCATCTCCCCGGACAGGGGGCCTAACACTGAAGCTTTCTTT.